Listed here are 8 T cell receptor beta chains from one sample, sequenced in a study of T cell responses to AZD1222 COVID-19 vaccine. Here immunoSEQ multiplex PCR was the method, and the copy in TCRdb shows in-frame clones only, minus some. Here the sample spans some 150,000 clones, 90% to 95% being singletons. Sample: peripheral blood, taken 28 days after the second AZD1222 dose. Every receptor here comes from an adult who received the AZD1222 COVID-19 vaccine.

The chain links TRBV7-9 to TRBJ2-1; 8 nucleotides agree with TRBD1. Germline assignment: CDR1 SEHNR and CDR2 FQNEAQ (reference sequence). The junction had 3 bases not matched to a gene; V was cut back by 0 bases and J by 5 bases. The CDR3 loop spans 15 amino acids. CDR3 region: CASSLAGTGDNEQFF. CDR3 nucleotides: TGTGCCAGCAGCTTAGCCGGGACAGGAGACAATGAGCAGTTCTTC.

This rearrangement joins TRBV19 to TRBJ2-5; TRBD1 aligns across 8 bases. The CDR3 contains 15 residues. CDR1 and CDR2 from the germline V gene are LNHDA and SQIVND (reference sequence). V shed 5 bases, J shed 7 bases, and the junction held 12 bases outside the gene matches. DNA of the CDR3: TGTGCCAGTAGTCCAGGGGGCTCTCTGAGGGGGACCCAGTACTTC. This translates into CASSPGGSLRGTQYF.

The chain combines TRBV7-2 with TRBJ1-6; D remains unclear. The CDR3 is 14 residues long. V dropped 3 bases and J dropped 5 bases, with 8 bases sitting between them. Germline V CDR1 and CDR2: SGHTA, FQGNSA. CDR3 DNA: TGTGCCAGCAGCTTTGTATGGAATAATTCACCCCTCCACTTT. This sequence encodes CASSFVWNNSPLHF.

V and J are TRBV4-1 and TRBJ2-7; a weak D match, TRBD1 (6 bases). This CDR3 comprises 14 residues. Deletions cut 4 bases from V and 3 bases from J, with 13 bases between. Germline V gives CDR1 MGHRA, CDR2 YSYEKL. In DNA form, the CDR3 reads TGCGCCAGCAGCCCAACAGGGTCGATCTACGAGCAGTACTTC. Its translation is CASSPTGSIYEQYF.

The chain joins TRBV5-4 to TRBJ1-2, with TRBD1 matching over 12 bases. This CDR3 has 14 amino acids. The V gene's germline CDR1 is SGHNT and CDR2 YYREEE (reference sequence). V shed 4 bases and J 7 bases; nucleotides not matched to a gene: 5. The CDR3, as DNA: TGTGCCAGCAGCACGGGACAGGGGGCTACTGGCTACACCTTC. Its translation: CASSTGQGATGYTF.

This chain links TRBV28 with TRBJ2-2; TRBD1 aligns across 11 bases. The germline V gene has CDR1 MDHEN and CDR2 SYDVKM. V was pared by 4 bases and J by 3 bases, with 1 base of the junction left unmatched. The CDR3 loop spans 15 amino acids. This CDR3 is CASSSGQGDTGELFF. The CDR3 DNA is TGTGCCAGCAGTTCGGGACAGGGGGACACCGGGGAGCTGTTTTTT.

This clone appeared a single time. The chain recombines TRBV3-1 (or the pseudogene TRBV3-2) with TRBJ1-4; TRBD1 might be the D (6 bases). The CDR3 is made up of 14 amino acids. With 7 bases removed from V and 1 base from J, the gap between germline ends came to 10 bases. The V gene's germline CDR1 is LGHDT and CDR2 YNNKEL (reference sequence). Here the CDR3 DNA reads TGTGCCAGCAACGCACAGGGAACTAATGAAAAACTGTTTTTT. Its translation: CASNAQGTNEKLFF.

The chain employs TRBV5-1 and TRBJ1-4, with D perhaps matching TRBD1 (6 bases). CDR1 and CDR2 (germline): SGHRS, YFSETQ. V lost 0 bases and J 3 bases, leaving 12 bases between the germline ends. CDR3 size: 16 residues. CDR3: CASSLAGQLANEKLFF. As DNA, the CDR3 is TGCGCCAGCAGCTTGGCCGGACAGTTGGCTAATGAAAAACTGTTTTTT.